This TCR beta chain came from a study of blood T cell repertoires in COVID-19 (dated by TCRdb to 2019 to 2021). Background for the entire study: Samples covering the acute and convalescent phases of COVID-19 were provided by collaborators in the United States, Italy and Spain. The samples were drawn from the first 160 participants of the ongoing ImmuneRACE study and from 1,254 subjects provided by 6 global collaborators. The sample metadata nearly always contained a de-identified subject ID, COVID-19 status, age in years and sex. A freely available public database, intended as a resource for researchers studying the immune response to SARS-CoV-2, is where the repertoires were released. The prospective study material was composed of cDNA or gDNA derived from T cells, B-cell-depleted T cells, or PBMCs. The dataset comprised deeply sampled blood TCRbeta repertoires from subjects exposed to, actively infected with, or recovered from COVID-19. Where available, HLA class I and class II types were taken from metadata supplied by the sample provider and were not determined by assay-based typing.

TCRbeta CDR3 regions were amplified from genomic DNA using the immunoSEQ Assay, a bias-controlled multiplex PCR. The original pipeline was this. The number of nucleated cells in each sample was estimated from the amplification of reference gene primers within the assay. To quantify the absolute abundance of each unique TCRbeta CDR3 rearrangement, sequence reads were collapsed and filtered. For each sample, productive Simpson clonality was calculated as the square root of Simpson's diversity index over productive rearrangements. Sourced from immuneACCESS, this table was stored by TCRdb with only in-frame sequences that have V and J called. A share of the clones is absent; for the studies checked, an unresolved V gene accounts for under half, and the remainder has no known explanation. That table supplies the V and J calls and clone size; D and trimming were determined from the DNA. The sample data list about 210,000 clones, and around 86% of these were observed just once. The ten most abundant clones make up more than 8.5% of the sample.

Comment on this clone: Its antigen target is currently unknown. The sample holds no much larger clone one base away, and base qualities are not on file.

In the prospective study, participants were about 18 to 100 years old, resided in 20 to 30 geographic areas of the United States, and were enrolled through a virtual design. In the prospective study, participants were assigned to cohorts based on the clinical history participants reported in a screening survey and a study questionnaire. Each participant in the prospective study had whole blood, serum and a nasopharyngeal or oropharyngeal swab collected by mobile phlebotomists. Participants in the prospective study had the option to provide additional blood draws and questionnaires over a roughly 2-month period. Blood samples from the prospective study were shipped frozen or at room temperature prior to DNA extraction. The germline V gene supplies CDR1 SGHTA and CDR2 FQGNSA. The V and J ends are trimmed by 1 base and 7 bases, leaving 10 bases between them. The CDR3, cysteine through phenylalanine, is 14 amino acids long. Only the CDR3 DNA stays, 42 bases, in frame from base 1.

Findings and caveats that apply to the study as a whole: How much clinical and demographic metadata was included differed by source and by participant, and the metadata was provided uncurated.

The receptor chain draws on TRBV7-2 and TRBJ2-2; 5 matching bases give a weak D call of TRBD1. Sequencing was carried out using PBMCs or T cells enriched from blood (not recorded which). The receptor was derived from a woman aged 50 to 60 with acute COVID-19. The CDR3 reads as follows: CASSLGRVGGELFF. The nucleotides are TGTGCCAGCAGCTTAGGCAGGGTGGGCGGGGAGCTGTTTTTT. Outside the CDR3, residues come from the reference TRBV7-2 and TRBJ2-2 proteins, so the full variable domain is: GAGVSQSPSNKVTEKGKDVELRCDPISGHTALYWYRQSLGQGLEFLIYFQGNSAPDKSGLPSDRFSAERTGGSVSTLTIQRTQQEDSAVYLCASSLGRVGGELFFGEGSRLTVL.